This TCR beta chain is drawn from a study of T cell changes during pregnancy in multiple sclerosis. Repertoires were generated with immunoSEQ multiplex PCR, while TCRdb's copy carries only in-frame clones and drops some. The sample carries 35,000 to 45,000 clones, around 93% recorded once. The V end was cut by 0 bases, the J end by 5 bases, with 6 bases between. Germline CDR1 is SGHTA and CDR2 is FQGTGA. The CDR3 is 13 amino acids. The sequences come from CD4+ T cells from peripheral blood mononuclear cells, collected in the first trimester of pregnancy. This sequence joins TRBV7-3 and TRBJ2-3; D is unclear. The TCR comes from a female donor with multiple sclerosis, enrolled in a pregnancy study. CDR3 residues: CASSLTYLDTQYF. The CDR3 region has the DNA TGTGCCAGCAGCTTAACGTATCTAGATACGCAGTATTTT.